These T cell receptor beta chains were read from a single sample in a study of T-cell memory formation after mild COVID-19. One entry per CDR3 protein results from TCRdb running MiXCR on the 5' RACE reads. The sample yields more than 450,000 distinct CDR3 sequences, roughly 17% seen once. Sequenced: PBMCs or a T cell subset sorted from them (not recorded which). The receptors derive from an adult woman who had mild COVID-19 (a few samples of this study predate the infection). Cell type and time point are not known. Each CDR3 is given with its conserved first and last residue. D genes are given only for firm matches. Clone size, where shown, is once, few, many, or a class for clones that have expanded.

-,TRBV24-1,few,TRBJ2-3,TGTGCCACCAGTGACACGGGACCGCCTGGGAGCACAGATACGCAGTATTTT,CATSDTGPPGSTDTQYF
TRBD1,TRBV18,-,TRBJ2-5,TGTGCCAGCTCAGCTACAGGGGACCTCAAAGAGACCCAGTACTTC,CASSATGDLKETQYF
-,TRBV30,-,TRBJ1-5,TGTGCCTTGAGCAACTCTGGGGGTAATCAGCCCCAGCATTTT,CALSNSGGNQPQHF
TRBD2,TRBV5-1,-,TRBJ2-3,TGCGCCAGTCACACTAGCGGGAGTCTGACAGATACGCAGTATTTT,CASHTSGSLTDTQYF
TRBD2,TRBV4-1,-,TRBJ2-1,TGCGCCAGCAGCCAAAGGGTACTAGCGGGGGGGCAGAATGAGCAGTTCTTC,CASSQRVLAGGQNEQFF
-,TRBV7-9,-,TRBJ1-2,TGTGCCAGCACCCTCCTGCCCGCCGGGACCGATTTCTATGGCTACACCTTC,CASTLLPAGTDFYGYTF
TRBD1,TRBV7-2,-,TRBJ1-1,TGTGCCAGCAGCCCGGACAGGGGCGCTGAAGCTTTCTTT,CASSPDRGAEAFF
-,TRBV6-5,few,TRBJ1-5,TGTGCCAGCAGTTACTCGATTGGCAAGAATCAGCCCCAGCATTTT,CASSYSIGKNQPQHF
-,TRBV9,-,TRBJ2-3,TGTGCCAGCAGCGTATTCGGTCTCCGGAAGGACTACACAGATACGCAGTATTTT,CASSVFGLRKDYTDTQYF
-,TRBV12-3/TRBV12-4,few,TRBJ2-1,TGTGCCACGTCTCTCGGTGGCGAGCAGTTCTTC,CATSLGGEQFF
-,TRBV27,few,TRBJ1-1,TGTGCCAGCAGTCCCCGGGTCCTGTTCATGAACACTGAAGCTTTCTTT,CASSPRVLFMNTEAFF
TRBD1,TRBV6-6,-,TRBJ2-6,TGTGCCAGCAGTACCCCGAGGACAGGGCTCTCTGGGGCCAACGTCCTGACTTTC,CASSTPRTGLSGANVLTF
-,TRBV7-9,-,TRBJ1-2,TGTGCCAGCAGCTCGAGGCAGGGACCTTATGGCTACACCTTC,CASSSRQGPYGYTF
TRBD1,TRBV24-1,-,TRBJ2-3,TGTGCCACCGGTTCCGGGACAGGGTTCCCAGATACGCAGTATTTT,CATGSGTGFPDTQYF
-,TRBV4-1,-,TRBJ2-3,TGCGCCAGCAGCCAAGATCAATCAGTGGGGGTGGAGGATACGCAGTATTTT,CASSQDQSVGVEDTQYF
TRBD1,TRBV29-1,few,TRBJ2-7,TGCAGCGTCGGACAGGTCTCCTACGAGCAGTACTTC,CSVGQVSYEQYF
TRBD1,TRBV18,few,TRBJ1-1,TGTGCCAGCTCACCCAAACAGGGGGCGAACACTGAAGCTTTCTTT,CASSPKQGANTEAFF
-,TRBV10-3,-,TRBJ2-3,TGTGCCATCAGTGAGTCTCTAGATACGCAGTATTTT,CAISESLDTQYF
-,TRBV6-1,-,TRBJ2-7,TGTGCCAGCACCCTAAGGGGATCCCCCTCCTACGAGCAGTACTTC,CASTLRGSPSYEQYF
TRBD2,TRBV24-1,-,TRBJ2-1,TGTGCCACCAGTGACCTGGGACTAGCGGGATTCAATGAGCAGTTCTTC,CATSDLGLAGFNEQFF